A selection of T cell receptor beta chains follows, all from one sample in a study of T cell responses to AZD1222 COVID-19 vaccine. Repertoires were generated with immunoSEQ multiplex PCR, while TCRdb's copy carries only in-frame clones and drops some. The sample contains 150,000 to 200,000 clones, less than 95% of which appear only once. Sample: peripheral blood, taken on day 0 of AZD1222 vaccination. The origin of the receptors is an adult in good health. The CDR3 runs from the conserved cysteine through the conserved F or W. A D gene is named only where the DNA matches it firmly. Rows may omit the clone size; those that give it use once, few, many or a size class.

CDR3aa: CAWSVLGQQYF
CDR3nt: TGTGCCTGGAGTGTACTCGGTCAGCAGTACTTC
j_gene: TRBJ2-7
abundance: NA
v_gene: TRBV30
d_gene: NA

CDR3aa: CASSLVRDSF
CDR3nt: TGTGCCAGCAGCTTAGTGAGGGACAGCTTC
j_gene: TRBJ1-2
abundance: NA
v_gene: TRBV13
d_gene: TRBD1

CDR3aa: CASSQVAAGYTF
CDR3nt: TGTGCCAGCAGCCAAGTGGCTGCTGGCTACACCTTC
j_gene: TRBJ1-2
abundance: NA
v_gene: TRBV3-1/TRBV3-2
d_gene: NA

CDR3aa: CSVRTSLPTEAFF
CDR3nt: TGCAGCGTGCGAACGTCCCTCCCCACTGAAGCTTTCTTT
j_gene: TRBJ1-1
abundance: NA
v_gene: TRBV29-1
d_gene: NA

CDR3aa: CASSLPGSNQPQHF
CDR3nt: TGTGCCAGCAGCCTCCCGGGTAGCAATCAGCCCCAGCATTTT
j_gene: TRBJ1-5
abundance: NA
v_gene: TRBV7-9
d_gene: NA

CDR3aa: CASSLNIRFSGDYEQYF
CDR3nt: TGTGCCAGCAGCCTCAACATCCGGTTTAGCGGTGACTACGAGCAGTACTTC
j_gene: TRBJ2-7
abundance: NA
v_gene: TRBV7-2
d_gene: NA

CDR3aa: CASSNQGQGDSPLHF
CDR3nt: TGTGCCAGCAGCAATCAGGGACAGGGGGATTCACCCCTCCACTTT
j_gene: TRBJ1-6
abundance: NA
v_gene: TRBV9
d_gene: TRBD1

CDR3aa: CASSLSLVGGYTF
CDR3nt: TGTGCCAGCAGTTTATCACTGGTGGGGGGCTACACCTTC
j_gene: TRBJ1-2
abundance: NA
v_gene: TRBV12-3/TRBV12-4
d_gene: NA

CDR3aa: CAYAAGGGPDTQYF
CDR3nt: TGTGCCTACGCGGCGGGCGGGGGGCCAGATACGCAGTATTTT
j_gene: TRBJ2-3
abundance: NA
v_gene: TRBV10-3
d_gene: TRBD2

CDR3aa: CASSQGHPPDTQYF
CDR3nt: TGTGCCAGCAGCCAGGGACACCCTCCAGATACGCAGTATTTT
j_gene: TRBJ2-3
abundance: NA
v_gene: TRBV3-1/TRBV3-2
d_gene: NA

CDR3aa: CASSVVYYNSPLHF
CDR3nt: TGTGCCAGTAGTGTCGTATACTATAATTCACCCCTCCACTTT
j_gene: TRBJ1-6
abundance: NA
v_gene: TRBV19
d_gene: NA

CDR3aa: CASSSGQENTEAFF
CDR3nt: TGTGCCAGCAGCTCGGGACAGGAGAACACTGAAGCTTTCTTT
j_gene: TRBJ1-1
abundance: NA
v_gene: TRBV5-4
d_gene: TRBD1

CDR3aa: CASSLKTDGRQNTEAFF
CDR3nt: TGTGCCAGCAGCTTAAAGACCGACGGACGGCAGAACACTGAAGCTTTCTTT
j_gene: TRBJ1-1
abundance: NA
v_gene: TRBV7-9
d_gene: NA

CDR3aa: CASNPGSDTQYF
CDR3nt: TGTGCCAGTAACCCCGGATCGGATACGCAGTATTTT
j_gene: TRBJ2-3
abundance: NA
v_gene: TRBV28
d_gene: NA

CDR3aa: CASSQGTVSGNTIYF
CDR3nt: TGTGCCAGCAGCCAAGGGACGGTCTCTGGAAACACCATATATTTT
j_gene: TRBJ1-3
abundance: NA
v_gene: TRBV3-1/TRBV3-2
d_gene: NA

CDR3aa: CASSLGGDEQYF
CDR3nt: TGTGCCAGCAGCTTGGGGGGGGACGAGCAGTACTTC
j_gene: TRBJ2-7
abundance: NA
v_gene: TRBV7-8
d_gene: TRBD2

CDR3aa: CASSLDGGGTEAFF
CDR3nt: TGTGCCAGCAGCTTGGATGGTGGGGGCACTGAAGCTTTCTTT
j_gene: TRBJ1-1
abundance: once
v_gene: TRBV5-6
d_gene: NA

CDR3aa: CASSPGGQGGSPLHF
CDR3nt: TGTGCCAGCAGTCCCGGGGGACAGGGCGGCTCACCCCTCCACTTT
j_gene: TRBJ1-6
abundance: NA
v_gene: TRBV6-5
d_gene: TRBD1

CDR3aa: CASSLGGLREQYF
CDR3nt: TGTGCCAGCAGCTTAGGGGGTCTCCGCGAGCAGTACTTC
j_gene: TRBJ2-7
abundance: NA
v_gene: TRBV11-2
d_gene: NA

CDR3aa: CASSHQESGFRETQYF
CDR3nt: TGTGCCAGCAGCCATCAGGAGTCGGGGTTTCGGGAGACCCAGTACTTC
j_gene: TRBJ2-5
abundance: once
v_gene: TRBV4-2
d_gene: NA

CDR3aa: CASSTLADRGDGYTF
CDR3nt: TGTGCCAGTAGTACACTGGCCGACAGGGGGGATGGCTACACCTTC
j_gene: TRBJ1-2
abundance: NA
v_gene: TRBV19
d_gene: TRBD1

CDR3aa: CASCPRARGMGTEAFF
CDR3nt: TGTGCCAGCTGTCCCAGGGCCAGGGGGATGGGAACTGAAGCTTTCTTT
j_gene: TRBJ1-1
abundance: NA
v_gene: TRBV18
d_gene: TRBD1

CDR3aa: CASSPWTGPRNTEAFF
CDR3nt: TGTGCCAGCTCACCATGGACAGGGCCTCGGAACACTGAAGCTTTCTTT
j_gene: TRBJ1-1
abundance: NA
v_gene: TRBV18
d_gene: TRBD1

CDR3aa: CASSLAGGVDLYEQYF
CDR3nt: TGCGCCAGCAGCCTCGCCGGGGGGGTCGATCTCTACGAGCAGTACTTC
j_gene: TRBJ2-7
abundance: NA
v_gene: TRBV5-1
d_gene: TRBD2

CDR3aa: CASSQGRTPPYEQYF
CDR3nt: TGTGCCAGCAGCCAAGGGAGAACCCCCCCCTACGAGCAGTACTTC
j_gene: TRBJ2-7
abundance: NA
v_gene: TRBV3-1/TRBV3-2
d_gene: NA

CDR3aa: CAISGREIAGGTYEQYF
CDR3nt: TGTGCCATCAGCGGACGGGAGATAGCGGGAGGGACCTACGAGCAGTACTTC
j_gene: TRBJ2-7
abundance: NA
v_gene: TRBV10-3
d_gene: TRBD2

CDR3aa: CASSPRGLVESSGANVLTF
CDR3nt: TGTGCCAGCAGCCCTCGAGGACTAGTCGAGAGCTCTGGGGCCAACGTCCTGACTTTC
j_gene: TRBJ2-6
abundance: NA
v_gene: TRBV4-2
d_gene: TRBD2

CDR3aa: CASGSRGPWNEQFF
CDR3nt: TGTGCCAGCGGCTCCAGGGGGCCCTGGAATGAGCAGTTCTTC
j_gene: TRBJ2-1
abundance: NA
v_gene: TRBV27
d_gene: TRBD1

CDR3aa: CAISDVTLGSGNTIYF
CDR3nt: TGTGCCATCAGTGACGTGACGTTGGGCTCTGGAAACACCATATATTTT
j_gene: TRBJ1-3
abundance: NA
v_gene: TRBV10-3
d_gene: NA

CDR3aa: CASSSNPGLGTDTQYF
CDR3nt: TGTGCCAGCAGCTCAAACCCGGGACTCGGAACAGATACGCAGTATTTT
j_gene: TRBJ2-3
abundance: NA
v_gene: TRBV7-2
d_gene: NA

CDR3aa: CAISESSGSNSPLHF
CDR3nt: TGTGCCATCAGTGAGTCTTCAGGGAGCAATTCACCCCTCCACTTT
j_gene: TRBJ1-6
abundance: NA
v_gene: TRBV10-3
d_gene: NA

CDR3aa: CASSSNTEAFF
CDR3nt: TGTGCCAGCAGTTCAAACACTGAAGCTTTCTTT
j_gene: TRBJ1-1
abundance: NA
v_gene: TRBV28
d_gene: NA

CDR3aa: CSVEGLAGRVDEQFF
CDR3nt: TGCAGCGTTGAGGGACTAGCGGGAAGGGTAGATGAGCAGTTCTTC
j_gene: TRBJ2-1
abundance: NA
v_gene: TRBV29-1
d_gene: TRBD2

CDR3aa: CASSPGSGGAFF
CDR3nt: TGTGCCAGCTCGCCAGGGTCGGGGGGAGCTTTCTTT
j_gene: TRBJ1-1
abundance: once
v_gene: TRBV18
d_gene: NA

CDR3aa: CASSLAGIGGSEQETQYF
CDR3nt: TGCGCCAGCAGCCTGGCCGGTATCGGCGGGAGCGAACAAGAGACCCAGTACTTC
j_gene: TRBJ2-5
abundance: NA
v_gene: TRBV5-1
d_gene: TRBD2

CDR3aa: CASSLTTGYNQPQHF
CDR3nt: TGTGCCAGCAGCCTAACCACAGGGTACAATCAGCCCCAGCATTTT
j_gene: TRBJ1-5
abundance: NA
v_gene: TRBV2
d_gene: NA

CDR3aa: CASSWGESSTGELFF
CDR3nt: TGTGCCAGCAGCTGGGGGGAATCGAGCACCGGGGAGCTGTTTTTT
j_gene: TRBJ2-2
abundance: NA
v_gene: TRBV11-2
d_gene: NA

CDR3aa: CASSPRGPRNQPQHF
CDR3nt: TGTGCCAGCAGCCCGCGGGGTCCACGGAATCAGCCCCAGCATTTT
j_gene: TRBJ1-5
abundance: NA
v_gene: TRBV7-9
d_gene: NA

CDR3aa: CASSRRQGRDQPQHF
CDR3nt: TGTGCCAGCAGTCGACGACAGGGCCGGGATCAGCCCCAGCATTTT
j_gene: TRBJ1-5
abundance: NA
v_gene: TRBV6-5
d_gene: TRBD1

CDR3aa: CASSMDSRNEQFF
CDR3nt: TGCGCCAGCAGCATGGACAGCCGCAATGAGCAGTTCTTC
j_gene: TRBJ2-1
abundance: NA
v_gene: TRBV5-1
d_gene: NA

CDR3aa: CASSQGPPYRGQPQHF
CDR3nt: TGCGCCAGCAGCCAAGGCCCCCCGTACAGGGGGCAGCCCCAGCATTTT
j_gene: TRBJ1-5
abundance: NA
v_gene: TRBV4-1
d_gene: TRBD1

CDR3aa: CASSIGSRGGTEAFF
CDR3nt: TGTGCCAGTAGTATAGGTTCAAGGGGCGGCACTGAAGCTTTCTTT
j_gene: TRBJ1-1
abundance: NA
v_gene: TRBV19
d_gene: NA

CDR3aa: CASRSLAGGWETQYF
CDR3nt: TGTGCCAGCAGATCACTAGCGGGAGGGTGGGAGACCCAGTACTTC
j_gene: TRBJ2-5
abundance: once
v_gene: TRBV6-5
d_gene: TRBD2

CDR3aa: CASSSRAGETPQHF
CDR3nt: TGTGCCAGCAGCTCAAGGGCAGGGGAAACGCCCCAGCATTTT
j_gene: TRBJ1-5
abundance: NA
v_gene: TRBV6-5
d_gene: NA

CDR3aa: CASSPSTGEADTQYF
CDR3nt: TGTGCCAGCAGCCCCTCGACAGGGGAGGCAGATACGCAGTATTTT
j_gene: TRBJ2-3
abundance: NA
v_gene: TRBV11-3
d_gene: TRBD1

CDR3aa: CASSVRQGASRGNIQYF
CDR3nt: TGTGCCAGTAGTGTCAGACAGGGAGCGTCAAGGGGAAACATTCAGTACTTC
j_gene: TRBJ2-4
abundance: NA
v_gene: TRBV19
d_gene: TRBD1

CDR3aa: CASSARGFGNTIYF
CDR3nt: TGTGCCAGCAGCGCCAGGGGGTTTGGAAACACCATATATTTT
j_gene: TRBJ1-3
abundance: NA
v_gene: TRBV3-1/TRBV3-2
d_gene: TRBD1

CDR3aa: CASSLDGGGPKDTQYF
CDR3nt: TGTGCCAGCAGCTTAGATGGGGGAGGGCCTAAAGATACGCAGTATTTT
j_gene: TRBJ2-3
abundance: NA
v_gene: TRBV7-2
d_gene: TRBD2

CDR3aa: CASSKAGGPGELFF
CDR3nt: TGTGCCAGCAGCAAAGCGGGAGGGCCCGGGGAGCTGTTTTTT
j_gene: TRBJ2-2
abundance: NA
v_gene: TRBV3-1/TRBV3-2
d_gene: TRBD2

CDR3aa: CSGAYGETQYF
CDR3nt: TGCAGTGGTGCTTATGGAGAGACCCAGTACTTC
j_gene: TRBJ2-5
abundance: NA
v_gene: TRBV20-1
d_gene: NA

CDR3aa: CASSQSWGEGGNTIYF
CDR3nt: TGTGCCAGCAGCCAATCTTGGGGTGAGGGTGGAAACACCATATATTTT
j_gene: TRBJ1-3
abundance: NA
v_gene: TRBV4-2
d_gene: NA

CDR3aa: CASSERDRAYEQYF
CDR3nt: TGCGCCAGCAGTGAAAGGGACAGGGCCTACGAGCAGTACTTC
j_gene: TRBJ2-7
abundance: NA
v_gene: TRBV10-2
d_gene: TRBD1

CDR3aa: CASRMVGFGYTF
CDR3nt: TGTGCCAGCAGGATGGTAGGATTTGGCTACACCTTC
j_gene: TRBJ1-2
abundance: NA
v_gene: TRBV2
d_gene: NA

CDR3aa: CASTEQSQGPQYF
CDR3nt: TGCGCCAGCACCGAACAATCACAGGGACCGCAGTACTTC
j_gene: TRBJ2-7
abundance: NA
v_gene: TRBV5-1
d_gene: NA